This T cell receptor beta chain was retrieved from a study of control samples from healthy donors and cancer patients. Germline V gene lookup returns CDR1 GTSNPN and CDR2 SVGIG (reference sequence). This CDR3 spans 11 amino acids. Trimming took off 5 bases at V and 5 bases at J, with 9 bases between the two ends. This table comes from immunoSEQ multiplex PCR, and its TCRdb copy is limited to in-frame clones, with some not included. The table records some 410,000 clones, 80% to 95% of them present only once. The clonotype originates from a man in his forties with head and neck cancer. Sequencing was done on a sample of PBMCs. V and J are TRBV30 and TRBJ2-5; no definite D call. The CDR3 protein is CAWGLGETQYF. CDR3 sequence (DNA): TGTGCCTGGGGGTTGGGGGAGACCCAGTACTTC.